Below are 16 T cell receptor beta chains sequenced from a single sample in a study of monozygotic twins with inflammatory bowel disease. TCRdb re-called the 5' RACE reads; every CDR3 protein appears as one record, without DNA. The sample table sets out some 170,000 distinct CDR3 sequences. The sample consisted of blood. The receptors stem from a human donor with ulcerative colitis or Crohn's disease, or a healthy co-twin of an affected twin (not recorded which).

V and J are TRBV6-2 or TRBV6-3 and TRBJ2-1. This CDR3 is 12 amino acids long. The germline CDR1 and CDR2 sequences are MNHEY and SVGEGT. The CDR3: CASQGFNNEQFF.

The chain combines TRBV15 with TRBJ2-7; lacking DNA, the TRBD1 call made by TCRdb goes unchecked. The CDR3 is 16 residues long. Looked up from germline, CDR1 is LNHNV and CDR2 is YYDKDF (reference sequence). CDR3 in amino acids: CATSRDRGPGSYEQYF.

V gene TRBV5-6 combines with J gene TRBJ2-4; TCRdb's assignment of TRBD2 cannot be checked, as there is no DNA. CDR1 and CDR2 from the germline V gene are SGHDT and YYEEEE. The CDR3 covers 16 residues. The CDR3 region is CASRLGAGIAKNIQYF.

CDR3 protein: CASRQGAKNIQYF. The chain employs TRBV28 and TRBJ2-4; TCRdb picks TRBD1, but there is no DNA to check that call. Germline V gene data show CDR1 as MDHEN and CDR2 as SYDVKM. The CDR3 is 13 residues long.

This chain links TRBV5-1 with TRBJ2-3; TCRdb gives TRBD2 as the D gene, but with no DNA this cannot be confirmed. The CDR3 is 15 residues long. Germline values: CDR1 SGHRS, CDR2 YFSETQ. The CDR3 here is CASSLEGLVSDTQYF.

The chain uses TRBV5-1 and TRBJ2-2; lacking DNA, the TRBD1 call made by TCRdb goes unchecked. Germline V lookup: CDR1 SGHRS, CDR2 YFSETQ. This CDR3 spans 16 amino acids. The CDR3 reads CASSLPGNRNTGELFF.

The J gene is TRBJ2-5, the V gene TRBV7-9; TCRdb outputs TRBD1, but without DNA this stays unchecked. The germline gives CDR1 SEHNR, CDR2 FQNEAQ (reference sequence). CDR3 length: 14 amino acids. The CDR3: CASSRTGSGETQYF.

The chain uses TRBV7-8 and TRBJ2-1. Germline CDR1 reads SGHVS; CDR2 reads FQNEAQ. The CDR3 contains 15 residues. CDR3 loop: CASSLRDRSYNEQFF.

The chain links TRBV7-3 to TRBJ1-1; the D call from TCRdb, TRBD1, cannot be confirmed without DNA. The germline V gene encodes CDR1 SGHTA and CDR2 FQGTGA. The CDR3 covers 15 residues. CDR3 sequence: CASSQRQAPDTEAFF. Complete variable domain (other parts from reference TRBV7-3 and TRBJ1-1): GAGVSQTPSNKVTEKGKYVELRCDPISGHTALYWYRQSLGQGPEFLIYFQGTGAADDSGLPNDRFFAVRPEGSVSTLKIQRTERGDSAVYLCASSQRQAPDTEAFFGQGTRLTVV.

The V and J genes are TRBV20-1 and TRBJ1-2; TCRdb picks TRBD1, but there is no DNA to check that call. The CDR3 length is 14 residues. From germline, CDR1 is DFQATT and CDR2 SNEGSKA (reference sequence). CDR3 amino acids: CSASPGGANHGYTF.

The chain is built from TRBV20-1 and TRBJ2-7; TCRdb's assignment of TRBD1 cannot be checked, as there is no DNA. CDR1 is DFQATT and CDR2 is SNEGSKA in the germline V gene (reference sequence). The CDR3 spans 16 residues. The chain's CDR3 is CSARDVDERAFYEQYF.

The CDR3 protein is CASSDLDRSYGYTF. The chain uses TRBV6-1 and TRBJ1-2; TCRdb indicates TRBD1, and absent DNA this call remains unverified. There are 14 residues in the CDR3. Germline V gives CDR1 MNHNS, CDR2 SASEGT.

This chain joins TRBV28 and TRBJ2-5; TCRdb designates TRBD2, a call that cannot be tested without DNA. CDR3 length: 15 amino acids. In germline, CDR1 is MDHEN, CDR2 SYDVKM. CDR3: CASEPGLAGYETQYF.

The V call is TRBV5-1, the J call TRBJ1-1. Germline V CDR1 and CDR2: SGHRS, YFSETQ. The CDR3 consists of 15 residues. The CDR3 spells CASSSISGAQREAFF.

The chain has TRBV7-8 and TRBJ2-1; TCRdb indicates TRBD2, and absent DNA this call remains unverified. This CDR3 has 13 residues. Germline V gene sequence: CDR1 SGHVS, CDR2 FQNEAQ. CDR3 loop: CASSFPLNNEQFF.

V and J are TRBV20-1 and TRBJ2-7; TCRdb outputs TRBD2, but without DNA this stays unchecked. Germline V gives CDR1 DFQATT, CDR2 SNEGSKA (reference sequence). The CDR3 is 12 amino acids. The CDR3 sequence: CTGRGLHYEQYF.